These 18 T cell receptor beta chains originate from one sample sequenced in a study of vaccination and CD4 T cells after COVID-19. Sequence data for DNA of cultured CD4+ T cells were generated by the Oncomine TCR Beta short-read assay. In this case, cultured CD4+ T cells provided the extracted genomic DNA. TCRdb redid the calling of the PCR reads with MiXCR, one entry per CDR3 protein. The repertoire holds about 6,800 distinct CDR3 sequences, approximately 33% seen once, with approximately 11% in the top ten. No cognate antigen is known for these TCRs. The treatment here: roughly ten-day PBMC culture with coronavirus spike peptide pools or control peptides (ViraFEST assay). One should note that the unexposed donor's CD4+ T cells were collected before the COVID-19 pandemic (2011-2018). Specimen: CD4+ T cells from blood, cultured in vitro. These receptors all come from a human donor in good health.

CDR3 residues: CSVALAGGYEQYF. CDR3 DNA: TGCAGCGTTGCTCTAGCGGGAGGTTACGAGCAGTACTTC. This chain links TRBV29-1 with TRBJ2-7, with TRBD2 matching over 11 bases. The CDR3 runs 13 residues. The trim removed 4 bases at V and 4 bases at J, leaving 3 bases unmatched. Germline V gene sequence: CDR1 SQVTM, CDR2 ANQGSEA.

This chain connects TRBV20-1 to TRBJ2-7, with a possible D match to TRBD2 (6 bases). Germline V gene data show CDR1 as DFQATT and CDR2 as SNEGSKA (reference sequence). V was trimmed by 0 bases and J by 0 bases, leaving 12 bases between them. CDR3 length: 15 amino acids. The CDR3 loop reads CSARDLAGSSYEQYF. The CDR3 nucleotides are TGCAGTGCTAGAGATTTGGCGGGGTCCTCCTACGAGCAGTACTTC.

V is TRBV24-1 and J is TRBJ2-7; D is possibly TRBD1 or TRBD2 (5 bases each). The CDR3 is 15 amino acids. Trimming took 6 bases from V and 5 from J, leaving 19 bases between them. From germline, CDR1 is KGHDR and CDR2 SFDVKD. The CDR3 DNA is TGTGCCACCAGTTTGGGGGATGGGGGTCGCGACGAGCAGTACTTC. It specifies CATSLGDGGRDEQYF.

In regard to this clonotype: One junction end does not reproduce the germline sequence, and a read error may be involved. The rearrangement joins TRBV7-7 to TRBJ2-3; 11 bases map to TRBD2. The CDR3 has 15 amino acids. Germline V gives CDR1 SSHAT, CDR2 FNYEAQ (reference sequence). CDR3 nucleotides: TGTGCTAGCAGCTCGGTAGCGGGAGGGCCGGATACGCAGTATTTT. Translating gives CASSSVAGGPDTQYF.

Comment on this clonotype: At one boundary the junction diverges from the germline segment, which might be a read error. The chain has TRBV20-1 and TRBJ2-1; TRBD2 agrees at 10 bases. There are 15 residues in the CDR3. CDR1 and CDR2 from the germline V gene are DFQATT and SNEGSKA (reference sequence). CDR3 protein: CSARGASGSWNEQFF. The CDR3 nucleotides are TGCAGTGCCAGAGGGGCTAGCGGGAGTTGGAATGAGCAGTTCTTC.

V is TRBV7-2 and J is TRBJ1-2; tentative D call: TRBD1 (6 bases). Germline V gives CDR1 SGHTA, CDR2 FQGNSA. V was shortened by 1 base and J by 8 bases, with 23 bases between the two germline ends. This CDR3 comprises 17 residues. The CDR3 is CASSLVSSAGGGGGYTF. The CDR3 region has the DNA TGTGCCAGCAGCTTAGTGAGCTCGGCAGGAGGGGGGGGCGGCTACACCTTC.

The rearrangement uses TRBV28 and TRBJ2-7; D is undetermined. This CDR3 spans 12 amino acids. The germline V gene has CDR1 MDHEN and CDR2 SYDVKM. Deletions cut 10 bases from V and 2 bases from J, with 12 bases between. The CDR3, as DNA: TGTGCCACCTCTACTACAACCTACGAGCAGTACTTC. Translating gives CATSTTTYEQYF.

By share of the sample, this clonotype is medium-sized. The junction departs from the called germline gene at one end, perhaps through a read error. V is TRBV10-3 and J is TRBJ1-1, with 7 bases fitting TRBD1. CDR3 length: 12 amino acids. Germline CDR1 reads ENHRY; CDR2 reads SYGVKD. CDR3 amino acids: CAISPPEGQIRF. CDR3 coding DNA: TGTGCCATCAGCCCTCCCGAGGGACAGATCCGGTTT.

This clonotype turned up a few times. V is TRBV6-1 and J is TRBJ2-7, with TRBD1 matching over 10 bases. V lost 6 bases, J lost 4 bases, and 6 bases stayed unmatched. The CDR3 contains 14 residues. Germline V CDR1 and CDR2: MNHNS, SASEGT. This CDR3 reads CASRPGQGLYEQYF. CDR3 DNA: TGTGCCAGCAGGCCGGGACAGGGGCTTTACGAGCAGTACTTC.

This clonotype has only a few counts. V usage is TRBV7-9 and J usage is TRBJ2-5, with 7 bases aligning to TRBD2. Per germline, CDR1 SEHNR and CDR2 FQNEAQ (reference sequence). V lost 2 bases to trimming and J lost 3 bases; unmatched junction nucleotides: 3. The CDR3 is 14 residues long. The CDR3 DNA reads TGTGCCAGCAGCTTATTCAGCGGGGAAGAGACCCAGTACTTC. Amino acid sequence: CASSLFSGEETQYF.

This rearrangement joins TRBV24-1 to TRBJ2-7; 11 nucleotides agree with TRBD1. J gave up 2 bases and V 3 bases, and 5 bases lay outside the gene matches. Germline CDR1 is KGHDR and CDR2 is SFDVKD. This CDR3 spans 16 amino acids. CDR3: CATSDPRDRGTYEQYF. CDR3 coding DNA: TGTGCCACCAGTGATCCCCGGGACAGGGGGACCTACGAGCAGTACTTC.

This clonotype was observed a handful of times. The chain links TRBV15 to TRBJ2-1, with D perhaps TRBD1 (6 bases). CDR3 size: 13 residues. V shed 0 bases and J shed 6 bases, with 6 bases lying between them. Germline CDR1 and CDR2: LNHNV and YYDKDF (reference sequence). CDR3 region: CATSREQGNEQFF. CDR3 bases: TGTGCCACCAGCAGAGAACAGGGCAATGAGCAGTTCTTC.

This CDR3 reads CSASSAEGGTGELFF. The CDR3 nucleotides read TGCAGTGCTAGTAGTGCGGAGGGTGGTACCGGGGAGCTGTTTTTT. The chain couples TRBV20-1 to TRBJ2-2; D is perhaps TRBD2 (6 bases). The germline V gene has CDR1 DFQATT and CDR2 SNEGSKA (reference sequence). The CDR3 runs to 15 residues. V was cut by 3 bases and J by 5 bases, with 16 bases left in between.

By its share, this clonotype is medium-sized. The V call is TRBV20-1, the J call TRBJ2-5; 9 bases align to TRBD1. Germline V gene lookup returns CDR1 DFQATT and CDR2 SNEGSKA (reference sequence). The CDR3 length is 12 residues. J lost 5 bases, V lost 5 bases, and 3 bases had no gene match. CDR3 sequence: CSALTGGETQYF. The CDR3 DNA reads TGCAGTGCTCTGACAGGGGGGGAGACCCAGTACTTC.

This clonotype came up a few times. This chain uses TRBV20-1 with TRBJ2-7; the D gene is possibly TRBD1 (6 bases). The germline V gene has CDR1 DFQATT and CDR2 SNEGSKA (reference sequence). V shed 4 bases and J shed 2 bases, with 9 bases lying between them. The CDR3 spans 12 residues. The CDR3 bases are TGCAGTGCTAACCAGGGGACCTACGAGCAGTACTTC. It translates to CSANQGTYEQYF.

This clonotype qualifies as medium-sized. This chain connects TRBV20-1 to TRBJ2-7, with TRBD2 matching over 7 bases. This CDR3 is built from 14 residues. The V gene end was trimmed by 3 bases and the J gene end by 0 bases; junction bases not matched to a gene: 5. CDR1 and CDR2 (germline): DFQATT, SNEGSKA (reference sequence). The CDR3 sequence: CSASLAASSYEQYF. The CDR3 DNA is TGCAGTGCTAGTCTAGCGGCTAGCTCCTACGAGCAGTACTTC.

This clonotype counts as medium-sized (0.01 to 0.1%). CDR3 sequence reads: CSARGGEGSHPYEQYF. Written as DNA, the CDR3 is TGCAGTGCTCGGGGAGGGGAGGGGTCCCACCCCTACGAGCAGTACTTC. This chain joins TRBV20-1 and TRBJ2-7; 7 bases are shared with TRBD2. J was trimmed by 2 bases and V by 5 bases; bases with no gene match: 15. The CDR3 is 16 residues long. The germline V gene has CDR1 DFQATT and CDR2 SNEGSKA (reference sequence).

V usage is TRBV2 and J usage is TRBJ2-7, with TRBD2 matching 11 bases. J lost 2 bases, V lost 3 bases, and 3 bases had no gene match. The CDR3 is 15 residues long. Looked up from germline, CDR1 is SNHLY and CDR2 is FYNNEI. CDR3 in amino acids: CASSEAGLAAYEQYF. CDR3 nucleotides: TGTGCCAGCAGTGAGGCGGGACTAGCGGCCTACGAGCAGTACTTC.